Presented here are 4 T cell receptor beta chains from one specimen sequenced in a study of shared T cell receptors in the human thymus. The assay was immunoSEQ multiplex PCR, and TCRdb's table has in-frame clones only and misses some. The sample lists 600,000 to 900,000 clones, approximately 83% occurring once. A further study also used this sample, focusing on human thymus T cells.

The specimen sequenced was thymocytes. The receptor source for this set is a girl under three years old with a congenital heart defect.

CDR3 DNA: TGTGCCAGCAGCCCACTTTTGGTGCAGTACTTC. It is translated as CASSPLLVQYF. The gene calls are TRBV7-6 and TRBJ2-7; no definite D call. This CDR3 region has 11 residues. Germline assignment: CDR1 SGHVS and CDR2 FNYEAQ. V lost 5 bases to trimming and J lost 9 bases, with 11 bases between them.

The CDR3, as DNA: TGTGCCAGCAGCGCCCTGGACAGATTTAATGAAAAACTGTTTTTT. This gives the protein CASSALDRFNEKLFF. The J gene is TRBJ1-4, the V gene TRBV9; the D gene is possibly TRBD1 (6 bases). This CDR3 has 15 amino acids. In germline, CDR1 is SGDLS, CDR2 YYNGEE. The germline V and J ends were trimmed by 3 bases and 4 bases, with 13 bases remaining between them.

The chain has TRBV2 and TRBJ2-2, with D perhaps matching TRBD2 (7 bases). V shed 8 bases and J shed 2 bases, with 9 bases lying between them. This CDR3 is built from 13 residues. The V gene's germline CDR1 is SNHLY and CDR2 FYNNEI. Here the CDR3 reads CASGGANTGELFF. The DNA of the CDR3 is TGTGCCAGCGGGGGGGCTAACACCGGGGAGCTGTTTTTT.

This clone was recorded once. The chain recombines TRBV5-4 with TRBJ2-1; perhaps TRBD2 as D (6 bases). This CDR3 is built from 18 residues. With 4 bases removed from V and 7 bases from J, the gap between germline ends came to 27 bases. The germline V gene encodes CDR1 SGHNT and CDR2 YYREEE (reference sequence). CDR3 in amino acids: CASSQVRGAGPRGNEQFF. The CDR3 DNA reads as TGTGCCAGCAGCCAAGTGAGGGGAGCAGGCCCCCGGGGGAATGAGCAGTTCTTC.